Below, 22 T cell receptor beta chains from the same sample are listed, as sequenced in a study of blood T cells in healthy people across ages. Through a sample-barcoded 5' primer and a J-beta primer mix, a second PCR was run for roughly 6 to 11 cycles. From the 5' RACE reads, TCRdb called clonotypes with MiXCR, one entry per CDR3 protein. This table holds roughly 800,000 distinct CDR3 sequences, roughly 60% found once. The sample taken for sequencing was blood. The receptors originated from a man under 40 in good health.

V gene TRBV7-9 combines with J gene TRBJ2-1; a weak D match, TRBD1 (5 bases). The germline gives CDR1 SEHNR, CDR2 FQNEAQ (reference sequence). V lost 5 bases, J lost 1 base, and 12 bases lay in between. CDR3 size: 15 residues. The CDR3 spells CASSQARVSYNEQFF. CDR3 DNA: TGTGCCAGCAGCCAAGCCAGGGTTTCCTACAATGAGCAGTTCTTC.

V gene TRBV27 combines with J gene TRBJ2-1, with TRBD1 identical over 8 bases. Germline CDR1 is MNHEY and CDR2 is SMNVEV (reference sequence). V lost 2 bases, J lost 8 bases, and 17 bases stayed unmatched. This CDR3 is 18 amino acids long. The CDR3 reads CASSLRGKDRAVGDEQFF. The CDR3 coding sequence is TGTGCCAGCAGTTTAAGGGGGAAGGACAGGGCGGTAGGGGATGAGCAGTTCTTC.

About this clonotype itself: Mismatch with germline at one junction end may stem from a read error. V gene TRBV12-3 or TRBV12-4 combines with J gene TRBJ2-3; 7 nucleotides match TRBD2. This CDR3 spans 16 amino acids. The CDR3 nucleotides read TGTGTCAGCAGTTTGGGCGCGGGAGCTAGCACAGATACGCAGTATTTT. Encoded protein: CVSSLGAGASTDTQYF.

The gene calls are TRBV6-2 or TRBV6-3 and TRBJ2-1; D ambiguous. CDR1 and CDR2 (germline): MNHEY, SVGEGT. The CDR3 is 12 amino acids. V dropped 2 bases and J dropped 10 bases, with 9 bases sitting between them. The CDR3 sequence is CASSYPEKEQFF. As DNA, the CDR3 is TGTGCCAGCAGTTACCCCGAGAAAGAGCAGTTCTTC.

A few counts support this clonotype. This chain joins TRBV7-9 and TRBJ2-4, with D perhaps matching TRBD2 (5 bases). The CDR3 is made up of 15 amino acids. Germline V lookup: CDR1 SEHNR, CDR2 FQNEAQ (reference sequence). V was trimmed by 5 bases and J by 8 bases, leaving 19 bases between them. In DNA form, the CDR3 reads TGTGCCAGCAGCCGCGTCGGACCGGAGGAGGACATTCAGTACTTC. This translates into CASSRVGPEEDIQYF.

This clonotype has more than one count but fewer than ten. The chain combines TRBV6-1 with TRBJ1-5; no definite D call. V lost 6 bases, J lost 6 bases, and 18 bases lay in between. The length of the CDR3 is 15 residues. The germline CDR1 and CDR2 sequences are MNHNS and SASEGT. The CDR3: CASSATSNPSQPQHF. As DNA, the CDR3 is TGTGCCAGCAGCGCTACCTCGAATCCCAGTCAGCCCCAGCATTTT.

This clonotype was seen more than once but under ten times. J is TRBJ2-7 and V is TRBV7-2; TRBD2 matches 8 bases. The CDR3 loop spans 14 amino acids. The germline gives CDR1 SGHTA, CDR2 FQGNSA. With V trimmed by 2 bases and J by 7 bases, 7 bases remained unmatched. CDR3 coding DNA: TGTGCCAGCAGCTTATCCACGGGAGGGCGAGAGCAGTACTTC. This encodes CASSLSTGGREQYF.

This clonotype was detected a few times. The V call is TRBV6-5, the J call TRBJ2-5; maybe TRBD2 (6 bases). CDR3 size: 17 residues. V lost 0 bases and J lost 0, with 14 bases in between. Looked up from germline, CDR1 is MNHEY and CDR2 is SVGAGI. The CDR3 protein is CASSYSSGGVYQETQYF. For the CDR3, the DNA is TGTGCCAGCAGTTACTCTTCCGGGGGAGTCTACCAAGAGACCCAGTACTTC.

The chain couples TRBV20-1 to TRBJ1-1; unclear D gene. CDR3 length: 11 amino acids. V lost 3 bases, J lost 10 bases, and 12 bases lay in between. From germline, CDR1 is DFQATT and CDR2 SNEGSKA (reference sequence). Written as DNA, the CDR3 is TGCAGTGCTAGGGGTCACAGCTTAGCTTTCTTT. Translation: CSARGHSLAFF.

This chain joins TRBV7-2 and TRBJ2-5, with 7 bases identical to TRBD1. This CDR3 has 13 residues. CDR1 SGHTA and CDR2 FQGNSA come from the germline V gene. The trim removed 6 bases at V and 5 bases at J, leaving 6 bases unmatched. The CDR3 loop reads CASSFTGAETQYF. CDR3 coding DNA: TGTGCCAGCAGTTTTACAGGGGCCGAGACCCAGTACTTC.

The V call is TRBV29-1, the J call TRBJ2-3; TRBD1 or TRBD2 may be the D gene (5 bases each). Per the germline V gene, CDR1 is SQVTM and CDR2 is ANQGSEA. The germline V and J ends were trimmed by 4 bases and 8 bases, with 22 bases remaining between them. This CDR3 region has 15 residues. CDR3 loop: CSVGGGRQGGGTQYF. The CDR3 bases are TGCAGCGTTGGTGGTGGTCGGCAGGGCGGAGGTACGCAGTATTTT.

The V gene is TRBV20-1, the J gene TRBJ2-7; 7 bases line up with TRBD1. CDR1 is DFQATT, CDR2 SNEGSKA, per germline (reference sequence). The CDR3 totals 12 residues. J was trimmed by 7 bases and V by 0 bases; bases with no gene match: 3. The CDR3 DNA follows: TGCAGTGCTAGAGAAGGGGGCAATGAGCAGTACTTC. Translating gives CSAREGGNEQYF.

The chain carries TRBV12-3 or TRBV12-4 and TRBJ1-1; no definite D call. The CDR3 covers 13 residues. V was cut by 4 bases and J by 4 bases, with 10 bases left in between. The CDR3 loop is CASSYGQLTEAFF. Here the CDR3 DNA reads TGTGCCAGCAGTTATGGGCAGCTCACTGAAGCTTTCTTT.

This chain links TRBV20-1 with TRBJ2-3, with TRBD2 matching over 10 bases. Trimming removed 5 bases from V and 5 bases from J; junction bases left unmatched: 4. The CDR3 covers 13 residues. Germline V gives CDR1 DFQATT, CDR2 SNEGSKA (reference sequence). In DNA form, the CDR3 reads TGCAGTGCTCTGGTAGCGGGAGGAGATACGCAGTATTTT. Protein sequence: CSALVAGGDTQYF.

The chain uses TRBV7-2 and TRBJ2-4; D perhaps matches TRBD2 (5 bases). The DNA end favors TRBJ2-7, so the J call may be wrong. The CDR3 sequence is 15 residues long. Germline V gene sequence: CDR1 SGHTA, CDR2 FQGNSA. This CDR3 is CASSLVGRGHDEQYF. CDR3 bases: TGTGCCAGCAGCTTAGTAGGACGAGGGCACGACGAGCAGTACTTC.

In its sample, this clonotype was seen many times. The genes are TRBV5-1 and TRBJ2-7; 8 bases are shared with TRBD1. The CDR3 consists of 14 residues. Looked up from germline, CDR1 is SGHRS and CDR2 is YFSETQ. V shed 2 bases and J 7 bases; nucleotides not matched to a gene: 8. CDR3 region: CASSFGQGLGEQYF. The CDR3, as DNA: TGCGCCAGCAGCTTTGGACAGGGCCTTGGGGAGCAGTACTTC.

This clonotype showed up many times. The chain carries TRBV15 and TRBJ2-7; D not resolved. With 1 base removed from V and 3 bases from J, the gap between germline ends came to 16 bases. CDR1 is LNHNV, CDR2 YYDKDF, per germline (reference sequence). There are 16 residues in the CDR3. CDR3 in amino acids: CATSRVGSPRVYEQYF. The CDR3 bases are TGTGCCACCAGCAGAGTTGGCAGTCCTAGGGTCTACGAGCAGTACTTC. The full variable domain, rest sourced from reference TRBV15 and TRBJ2-7, is DAMVIQNPRYQVTQFGKPVTLSCSQTLNHNVMYWYQQKSSQAPKLLFHYYDKDFNNEADTPDNFQSRRPNTSFCFLDIRSPGLGDTAMYLCATSRVGSPRVYEQYFGPGTRLTVT.

The chain couples TRBV12-3 or TRBV12-4 to TRBJ1-4; D is undetermined. The germline V and J ends were trimmed by 7 bases and 11 bases, with 23 bases remaining between them. The CDR3 has 15 residues. The CDR3 DNA follows: TGTGCCAGCATCAAGACCGTTGGGGTCTCGGAGAAACTGTTTTTT. Protein sequence: CASIKTVGVSEKLFF.

The chain has TRBV6-2 or TRBV6-3 and TRBJ2-3; 8 bases are shared with TRBD2. The length of the CDR3 is 14 residues. The V gene's germline CDR1 is MNHEY and CDR2 SVGEGT. Trimming removed 6 bases from V and 2 bases from J; junction bases left unmatched: 4. The CDR3 loop is CASRVAGITDTQYF. For the CDR3, the DNA is TGTGCCAGCAGGGTAGCGGGAATCACAGATACGCAGTATTTT.

This clonotype was observed a handful of times. The chain couples TRBV4-2 to TRBJ2-3; weak D call: TRBD2 (7 bases). The CDR3 is made up of 14 amino acids. Trimming shortened V by 5 bases and J by 5 bases, and 14 bases separated the two germline ends. CDR1 is LGHNA and CDR2 is YNFKEQ in the germline V gene. The CDR3 sequence is CASSARGAEDTQYF. The CDR3 nucleotides read TGTGCCAGCAGCGCTCGGGGGGCCGAAGATACGCAGTATTTT.

This clonotype was seen only a few times. CDR3 in DNA: TGTGCCAGCAATCCCTCCGGGACCGGATCCTACGAGCAGTACTTC. This sequence encodes CASNPSGTGSYEQYF. The V call is TRBV2, the J call TRBJ2-7; D possibly matches TRBD1 or TRBD2 (5 bases each). Trimming left V 7 bases short and J 1 base short, with 17 bases between. This CDR3 has 15 residues. Germline V gene lookup returns CDR1 SNHLY and CDR2 FYNNEI.

The rearrangement uses TRBV21-1 and TRBJ1-1; the table's D call, TRBD1, was not checked against the DNA. TRBV21-1 represents a pseudogene. The CDR3 contains 13 residues. CDR3 sequence: CASARTGPTEAFF. For the CDR3, the DNA is TGTGCCAGCGCCAGGACAGGGCCCACTGAAGCTTTCTTT.